The 26 T cell receptor beta chains given below trace back to one sample, sequenced in a study of cytomegalovirus exposure and HLA in healthy donors. Sequencing was performed with immunoSEQ multiplex PCR; in TCRdb, only in-frame clones are kept and a portion is missing. This sample has about 270,000 clones, with approximately 86% found just once. Material for sequencing was PBMCs. All receptors derive from a woman in her late teens or twenties in good health and CMV-seronegative.

The chain combines TRBV30 with TRBJ1-1; a possible D gene is TRBD1 (6 bases). Trimming took 8 bases from V and 0 from J, leaving 16 bases between them. Per germline, CDR1 GTSNPN and CDR2 SVGIG (reference sequence). The CDR3 length is 14 residues. The CDR3 DNA reads as TGTGCCGGAGGAGGTGAGGGGGTGAACACTGAAGCTTTCTTT. The encoded protein is CAGGGEGVNTEAFF.

The rearrangement links TRBV7-6 to TRBJ1-5; D unresolved. Trimming cost V 4 bases and J 11 bases, with 12 bases left between them. Germline CDR1 reads SGHVS; CDR2 reads FNYEAQ. The CDR3 is 12 amino acids. For the CDR3, the DNA is TGTGCCAGCAGCTCTCCAGGCGGGTCCCAGCATTTT. Protein product: CASSSPGGSQHF.

V usage is TRBV13 and J usage is TRBJ2-2, with D maybe TRBD2 (6 bases). V shed 4 bases and J shed 7 bases, with 13 bases lying between them. CDR3 length equals 14 residues. Germline CDR1 is PRHDT and CDR2 is FYEKMQ (reference sequence). The CDR3 reads CASSYSLAVGELFF. CDR3 nucleotides: TGTGCCAGCAGCTATTCATTAGCGGTCGGGGAGCTGTTTTTT.

V gene TRBV9 combines with J gene TRBJ2-2; 7 bases line up with TRBD1. Trimming cost V 1 base and J 8 bases; bases outside gene matches: 8. Germline loops: CDR1 SGDLS, CDR2 YYNGEE. CDR3 length equals 15 residues. CDR3 bases: TGTGCCAGCAGCGTACCCCAAGACAGGGAGGGGGAGCTGTTTTTT. It specifies CASSVPQDREGELFF.

The chain is built from TRBV7-8 and TRBJ2-2; D might be TRBD2 (5 bases). V gave up 1 base and J gave up 4 bases, with 10 bases separating them. The CDR3 spans 15 residues. Per the germline V gene, CDR1 is SGHVS and CDR2 is FQNEAQ. The DNA of the CDR3 is TGTGCCAGCAGCTTAGAAATTGCGGGCACCGGGGAGCTGTTTTTT. Amino acid sequence: CASSLEIAGTGELFF.

V gene TRBV7-6 combines with J gene TRBJ2-1; 15 positions match TRBD2. The CDR3 covers 17 residues. Losses at the gene ends were 2 bases for V and 6 bases for J; bases not matched to a gene: 5. Per germline, CDR1 SGHVS and CDR2 FNYEAQ. The CDR3 DNA is TGTGCCAGCAGCTTACTGGGGACTAGCGGGGGGCTCAATGAGCAGTTCTTC. Translating gives CASSLLGTSGGLNEQFF.

This rearrangement joins TRBV28 to TRBJ1-1; 8 positions agree with TRBD1. Germline values: CDR1 MDHEN, CDR2 SYDVKM. This CDR3 spans 16 amino acids. The junction had 12 bases not matched to a gene; V was cut back by 6 bases and J by 3 bases. CDR3 DNA sequence: TGTGCCAGCAGACCCCTCTCGGACAGGGTGGACACTGAAGCTTTCTTT. It yields the protein CASRPLSDRVDTEAFF.

The chain links TRBV25-1 to TRBJ1-5; 9 bases agree with TRBD1. The trim removed 6 bases at V and 2 bases at J, leaving 2 bases unmatched. From germline, CDR1 is MGHDK and CDR2 SYGVNS. The CDR3 sequence is 14 residues long. The CDR3 DNA reads as TGTGCCAGCAGGGGACAGGGTCGCAATCAGCCCCAGCATTTT. The encoded protein is CASRGQGRNQPQHF.

The chain carries TRBV2 and TRBJ2-2; perhaps TRBD2 as D (5 bases). This CDR3 contains 15 residues. Per the germline V gene, CDR1 is SNHLY and CDR2 is FYNNEI. The V and J ends lost 5 bases and 0 bases respectively, with 10 bases between them. The CDR3 nucleotides are TGTGCCAGCAGTACACGGACTGCGAACACCGGGGAGCTGTTTTTT. Its protein product is CASSTRTANTGELFF.

The chain has TRBV6-6 and TRBJ1-3; D gene uncertain. The CDR3 spans 15 residues. V gave up 5 bases and J gave up 0 bases, with 11 bases separating them. The germline V gene encodes CDR1 MNHNY and CDR2 SVGAGI (reference sequence). CDR3 loop: CASSIDMGSGNTIYF. DNA of the CDR3: TGTGCCAGCAGTATTGACATGGGCTCTGGAAACACCATATATTTT.

This chain connects TRBV9 to TRBJ2-5, with a weak D call TRBD2 (6 bases). Germline assignment: CDR1 SGDLS and CDR2 YYNGEE. The CDR3 extends over 13 amino acids. Trimming stripped 3 bases from V and 5 bases from J, with 11 bases between. In DNA form, the CDR3 reads TGTGCCAGCAGCGCCGGGACTCTGGAGACCCAGTACTTC. It codes for CASSAGTLETQYF.

This clone was detected ten times or more. The chain combines TRBV10-3 with TRBJ1-2; tentative D call: TRBD1 (6 bases). The V end was cut by 1 base, the J end by 5 bases, with 14 bases between. Germline values: CDR1 ENHRY, CDR2 SYGVKD. This CDR3 is built from 15 residues. CDR3 sequence (DNA): TGTGCCATCAGTGAGTTTACAGGGACCGATTATGGCTACACCTTC. Translated, it gives CAISEFTGTDYGYTF.

This clone was seen a few times. The chain couples TRBV5-5 to TRBJ1-5; D uncertain. This CDR3 region has 11 residues. Deletions cut 9 bases from V and 5 bases from J, with 9 bases between. The germline V gene encodes CDR1 SGHKS and CDR2 YYEKEE (reference sequence). As DNA, the CDR3 is TGTGCCATCCGAGAGGATCAGCCCCAGCATTTT. Its translation: CAIREDQPQHF.

The J gene is TRBJ2-5, the V gene TRBV30, with D hard to call. The V gene lost 4 bases and the J gene lost 1 base, with 10 bases spanning the gap. Germline assignment: CDR1 GTSNPN and CDR2 SVGIG (reference sequence). This CDR3 has 13 amino acids. The CDR3 DNA sequence: TGTGCCTGGACCGGCGGTTCCCAAGAGACCCAGTACTTC. Amino acid sequence: CAWTGGSQETQYF. The variable domain in full, with the rest retrieved from reference TRBV30 and TRBJ2-5, is SQTIHQWPATLVQPVGSPLSLECTVEGTSNPNLYWYRQAAGRGLQLLFYSVGIGQISSEVPQNLSASRPQDRQFILSSKKLLLSDSGFYLCAWTGGSQETQYFGPGTRLLVL.

This chain uses TRBV28 with TRBJ2-3; 13 nucleotides align to TRBD2. Trimming took 6 bases from V and 2 from J; bases not matched to a gene: 8. The CDR3 is 17 residues long. Germline CDR1 reads MDHEN; CDR2 reads SYDVKM. As DNA, the CDR3 is TGTGCCAGCAGCCGCTTGGGACTAGCGGGACACACAGATACGCAGTATTTT. Its translation: CASSRLGLAGHTDTQYF.

This sequence joins TRBV29-1 and TRBJ1-3; D uncertain. This CDR3 has 14 residues. Germline V gives CDR1 SQVTM, CDR2 ANQGSEA. The V gene lost 4 bases and the J gene lost 2 bases, with 12 bases spanning the gap. For the CDR3, the DNA is TGCAGCGTTGCCCCTCGCGGTGCTGGAAACACCATATATTTT. Its translation is CSVAPRGAGNTIYF.

The CDR3 reads CASSLGTGQTEAFF. DNA for the CDR3: TGCGCCAGCAGCCTAGGGACAGGGCAGACTGAAGCTTTCTTT. The chain employs TRBV5-1 and TRBJ1-1; 9 bases agree with TRBD1. The trim removed 4 bases at V and 5 bases at J, leaving 6 bases unmatched. CDR1 and CDR2 (germline): SGHRS, YFSETQ. The CDR3 spans 14 residues.

Regarding this clone: At the DNA level, this CDR3 is encoded by other sequences in the same sample as well. The chain carries TRBV5-1 and TRBJ2-1, with D uncertain. The V and J ends lost 0 bases and 4 bases respectively, with 5 bases between them. Germline assignment: CDR1 SGHRS and CDR2 YFSETQ. CDR3 length equals 13 residues. CDR3 nucleotide sequence: TGCGCCAGCAGCTTGGACGGGTACAATGAGCAGTTCTTC. Translation gives CASSLDGYNEQFF.

The gene calls are TRBV6-5 and TRBJ2-2, with 9 bases fitting TRBD1. The CDR3 sequence is 15 residues long. With 5 bases clipped from V and 0 bases from J, the junction kept 1 base outside the gene matches. CDR1 is MNHEY, CDR2 SVGAGI, per germline. DNA of the CDR3: TGTGCCAGCAGTCGACAGGGGGCGAACACCGGGGAGCTGTTTTTT. This codes for CASSRQGANTGELFF.

V gene TRBV30 combines with J gene TRBJ2-3; D ambiguous. Per germline, CDR1 GTSNPN and CDR2 SVGIG (reference sequence). CDR3 length: 13 amino acids. Trimming removed 4 bases from V and 0 bases from J, with 8 bases in between. CDR3 DNA: TGTGCCTGGAATGTTCCTAGCACAGATACGCAGTATTTT. Amino acids: CAWNVPSTDTQYF.

In its sample, this clone was seen a few times. The V gene is TRBV7-3, the J gene TRBJ1-1; the D is unclear. Trimming removed 6 bases from V and 4 bases from J, with 6 bases in between. Germline V gene data show CDR1 as SGHTA and CDR2 as FQGTGA. The CDR3 has 11 residues. CDR3 coding DNA: TGTGCCAGCAGGGGCCGCACTGAAGCTTTCTTT. Its protein product is CASRGRTEAFF.

The V call is TRBV6-5, the J call TRBJ2-7; unclear D gene. Between the trimmed V and J ends, which lost 0 bases and 3 bases, there was a span of 15 bases. CDR1 and CDR2 from the germline V gene are MNHEY and SVGAGI. The CDR3 is 16 residues long. Here the CDR3 DNA reads TGTGCCAGCAGTTACTCGAAGGCGGATTATCGCTACGAGCAGTACTTC. This gives the protein CASSYSKADYRYEQYF.

J is TRBJ2-4 and V is TRBV27, with TRBD1 matching over 8 bases. This CDR3 comprises 14 residues. Germline V gene data show CDR1 as MNHEY and CDR2 as SMNVEV (reference sequence). Unmatched junction bases numbered 4, after V lost 0 bases and J lost 9 bases. CDR3: CASSLSDRDGIQYF. Written as DNA, the CDR3 is TGTGCCAGCAGTTTATCGGACAGGGACGGCATTCAGTACTTC.

This clone was counted a single time. The J gene is TRBJ2-1, the V gene TRBV6-5; 12 bases are shared with TRBD2. Germline CDR1 MNHEY, CDR2 SVGAGI. The CDR3 contains 16 residues. V was clipped by 0 bases and J by 9 bases; unmatched bases: 6. For the CDR3, the DNA is TGTGCCAGCAGTTACTCGCATCTAGCGGGGGGGATTGAGCAGTTCTTC. It translates to CASSYSHLAGGIEQFF.

The genes are TRBV2 and TRBJ2-6; the D is unclear. Trimming took 7 bases from V and 0 from J, leaving 10 bases between them. Germline values: CDR1 SNHLY, CDR2 FYNNEI. The CDR3 has 15 amino acids. The CDR3: CASTSKHSGANVLTF. The CDR3 nucleotides read TGTGCCAGCACCTCTAAGCACTCTGGGGCCAACGTCCTGACTTTC.

V gene TRBV6-5 combines with J gene TRBJ1-2; 8 bases fit TRBD1. V lost 4 bases, J lost 4 bases, and 5 bases stayed unmatched. The CDR3 is 14 amino acids. Germline values: CDR1 MNHEY, CDR2 SVGAGI. The CDR3 sequence: CASSLPGGAYGYTF. The CDR3 coding sequence is TGTGCCAGCAGTTTACCAGGGGGCGCCTATGGCTACACCTTC.